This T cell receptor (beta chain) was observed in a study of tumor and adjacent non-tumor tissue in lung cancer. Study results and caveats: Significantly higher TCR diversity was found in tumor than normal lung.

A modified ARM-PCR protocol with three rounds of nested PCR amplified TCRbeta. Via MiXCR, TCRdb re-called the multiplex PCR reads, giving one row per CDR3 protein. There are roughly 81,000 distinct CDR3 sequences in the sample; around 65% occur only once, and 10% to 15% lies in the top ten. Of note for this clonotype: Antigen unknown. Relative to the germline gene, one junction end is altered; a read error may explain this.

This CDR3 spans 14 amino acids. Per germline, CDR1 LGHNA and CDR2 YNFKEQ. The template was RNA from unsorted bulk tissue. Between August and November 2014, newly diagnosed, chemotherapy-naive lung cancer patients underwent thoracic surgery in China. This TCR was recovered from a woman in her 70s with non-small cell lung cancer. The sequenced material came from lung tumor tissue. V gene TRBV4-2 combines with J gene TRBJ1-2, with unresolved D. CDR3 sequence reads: CVSSQERVYYGYTF. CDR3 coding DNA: TGCGTCAGCAGCCAAGAGCGGGTATACTATGGCTACACCTTC.